Listed below are T cell receptor beta chains from one sample, sequenced in a study of shared clonotypes between healthy human individuals. Libraries were prepared by immunoSEQ multiplex PCR; TCRdb keeps only in-frame clonotypes and omits some of them. The sample lists about 2 million clones; 85% to 95% were seen once. The material sequenced was naive CD4+ T cells sorted from blood. These receptors were obtained from a man aged 18 to 29 in good health. The CDR3 runs from the conserved cysteine through the conserved F or W. D genes are given only for firm matches. Size tells how often a clone was seen (once, few, many) or the class of an expanded clone, and some rows leave it out.

-	TRBV29-1	14	-	TRBJ2-2	TGCAGCCCCCATCAGCAGCGCATGTCCGGGGAGCTGTTTTTT	CSPHQQRMSGELFF
-	TRBV7-2	14	-	TRBJ2-3	TGTGCCAGCAGTATCGGGCCTAGCACAGATACGCAGTATTTT	CASSIGPSTDTQYF
few	TRBV30	13	-	TRBJ1-2	TGTGCCTGGAGTTCCACAGCTAACTATGGCTACACCTTC	CAWSSTANYGYTF
once	TRBV10-1	13	-	TRBJ1-5	TGCGCCAGCAGTCAAAATAGCAATCAGCCCCAGCATTTT	CASSQNSNQPQHF
-	TRBV7-9	15	-	TRBJ2-3	TGTGCCAGCAGCTTAGGGACAGCGGGCACAGATACGCAGTATTTT	CASSLGTAGTDTQYF
-	TRBV30	15	TRBD2	TRBJ2-1	TGTGCCTGGAGTCCTTTAGCGGGAGGGTACAATGAGCAGTTCTTC	CAWSPLAGGYNEQFF
-	TRBV18	16	TRBD2	TRBJ2-3	TGTGCCAGCTCACCACTAGCTAGCGGGGCCACAGATACGCAGTATTTT	CASSPLASGATDTQYF
once	TRBV5-4	15	-	TRBJ1-2	TGTGCCAGCAGCTTGCTGTCGGGGTTTAACTATGGCTACACCTTC	CASSLLSGFNYGYTF
once	TRBV7-9	15	TRBD2	TRBJ2-1	TGTGCCAGCAGCTTGGGGACTAGCGGGGGGAATGAGCAGTTCTTC	CASSLGTSGGNEQFF
-	TRBV11-2	16	TRBD2	TRBJ2-1	TGTGCCAGCAGCCCTGGGACTAGCGGGGCCTACAATGAGCAGTTCTTC	CASSPGTSGAYNEQFF
-	TRBV6-5	13	-	TRBJ1-1	TGTGCCAGCAGTTCTACCGGTGGGACTGAAGCTTTCTTT	CASSSTGGTEAFF
once	TRBV11-2	16	TRBD2	TRBJ2-7	TGTGCCAGCAGCTCCCTCAACCGACTAGCGGGTTATGAGCAGTACTTC	CASSSLNRLAGYEQYF
-	TRBV4-3	16	-	TRBJ2-7	TGCGCCAGCAGCCAAGACTGGCTACAGGGCCCCTACGAGCAGTACTTC	CASSQDWLQGPYEQYF
once	TRBV2	15	TRBD1	TRBJ2-3	TGTGCCAGCAGTGCCGGGACAGGGGGCACAGATACGCAGTATTTT	CASSAGTGGTDTQYF
-	TRBV30	18	TRBD2	TRBJ2-1	TGTGCCTGGAGTGAGGGCCCTTCTAGCGGTTTCAGATACAATGAGCAGTTCTTC	CAWSEGPSSGFRYNEQFF
-	TRBV7-2	14	TRBD1	TRBJ1-3	TGTGCCAGCAGCCCAGGGGGATCTGGAAACACCATATATTTT	CASSPGGSGNTIYF
-	TRBV10-3	13	TRBD1	TRBJ1-1	TGTGCCATTTCCCGGACAGGGGGCACTGAAGCTTTCTTT	CAISRTGGTEAFF
-	TRBV28	12	-	TRBJ2-7	TGTGCCATCCAGGGGACGTCCCACGAGCAGTACTTC	CAIQGTSHEQYF
-	TRBV7-2	16	TRBD1	TRBJ1-2	TGTGCCAGCAGCATATACCGGGACAGGGCTCACTATGGCTACACCTTC	CASSIYRDRAHYGYTF
-	TRBV29-1	13	-	TRBJ1-1	TGCAGCGTGGTAGGGAGAATGAACACTGAAGCTTTCTTT	CSVVGRMNTEAFF